One sample yielded the 17 T cell receptor beta chains listed below, sequenced in a study of T cells in Graves' hyperthyroidism and ophthalmopathy. Researchers amplified the TCR beta CDR3 regions from RNA transcripts. The HTBI primer set drove a first-round RT-PCR of the TCR CDR3. Each CDR3 protein is one row after TCRdb ran MiXCR on the multiplex PCR reads. The table lists roughly 510,000 distinct CDR3 sequences, around 21% of them singletons. The sequencing sample was made of blood. The receptors here all came from a man younger than 35 with Graves' hyperthyroidism.

Many counts were recorded for this clonotype. This chain uses TRBV11-2 with TRBJ1-5; D ambiguous. CDR3 length: 12 amino acids. The V end was cut by 5 bases, the J end by 6 bases, with 8 bases between. From germline, CDR1 is SGHAT and CDR2 FQNNGV. CDR3 coding DNA: TGTGCCAGCAGCGGCTCCGGTCAGCCCCAGCATTTT. Residues: CASSGSGQPQHF.

This clonotype was seen many times. The chain has TRBV9 and TRBJ2-5; D perhaps matches TRBD2 (6 bases). Germline CDR1 SGDLS, CDR2 YYNGEE. V lost 5 bases, J lost 2 bases, and 10 bases lay in between. The CDR3 covers 13 residues. Here the CDR3 reads CASRGLSQETQYF. The CDR3 DNA reads as TGTGCCAGCAGGGGACTGTCTCAAGAGACCCAGTACTTC.

This clonotype was counted at least ten times. The chain uses TRBV4-1 and TRBJ2-5; D is perhaps TRBD2 (5 bases). In germline, CDR1 is MGHRA, CDR2 YSYEKL. CDR3 size: 13 residues. V was shortened by 4 bases and J by 5 bases, with 11 bases between the two germline ends. The CDR3 region is CASSLTTGETQYF. CDR3 DNA: TGCGCCAGCAGCCTTACGACGGGGGAGACCCAGTACTTC.

Ten or more counts support this clonotype. V is TRBV28 and J is TRBJ1-2, with D possibly matching TRBD1 (6 bases). Trimming removed 8 bases from V and 7 bases from J, with 20 bases in between. The germline V gene encodes CDR1 MDHEN and CDR2 SYDVKM. The CDR3 loop spans 14 amino acids. The CDR3 DNA follows: TGTGCCAGCCAAGCCGGGGGTCGGGGGCCTGGCTACACCTTC. It encodes CASQAGGRGPGYTF.

V usage is TRBV5-4 and J usage is TRBJ1-1, with TRBD1 matching over 11 bases. Germline CDR1 SGHNT, CDR2 YYREEE (reference sequence). This CDR3 is built from 15 residues. The ends lost 3 bases at V and 6 bases at J; junction bases unmatched: 7. CDR3 in amino acids: CASSSERGQGAEAFF. For the CDR3, the DNA is TGTGCCAGCAGCTCAGAGAGGGGACAGGGGGCTGAAGCTTTCTTT.

This clonotype has only a few counts. As the CDR3 is not closed by the conserved phenylalanine or tryptophan, this likely results from a read error. The chain employs TRBV29-1 and TRBJ1-1, with D possibly matching TRBD1 (5 bases). CDR1 SQVTM and CDR2 ANQGSEA come from the germline V gene. This CDR3 comprises 12 residues. V was shortened by 3 bases and J by 5 bases, with 10 bases between the two germline ends. The CDR3 DNA reads TGCAGCGTTGACGGGACGGAAACTGAAGCTTTCGTT. Amino acids: CSVDGTETEAFV.

A few counts support this clonotype. The chain joins TRBV11-3 to TRBJ2-5; 8 bases align to TRBD2. This CDR3 contains 14 residues. The junction had 5 bases not matched to a gene; V was cut back by 5 bases and J by 3 bases. CDR1 is SGHNT, CDR2 YENEEA, per germline. The CDR3 coding sequence is TGTGCCAGCAGCCTACGGGGGGGCAAAGAGACCCAGTACTTC. Translation gives CASSLRGGKETQYF.

The CDR3 loop is CASSSPRTSGNYEQYF. CDR3 DNA sequence: TGTGCCAGCAGCTCCCCTCGGACTAGCGGGAACTACGAGCAGTACTTC. This chain connects TRBV11-2 to TRBJ2-7; 12 bases agree with TRBD2. Germline CDR1 SGHAT, CDR2 FQNNGV. The CDR3 length is 16 residues. J was trimmed by 3 bases and V by 4 bases; bases with no gene match: 7.

This clonotype came up many times. J is TRBJ2-2 and V is TRBV27; unclear D gene. V was shortened by 4 bases and J by 4 bases, with 7 bases between the two germline ends. The germline V gene has CDR1 MNHEY and CDR2 SMNVEV (reference sequence). The CDR3 covers 13 residues. The CDR3 spells CASSSPPTGELFF. The CDR3 region has the DNA TGTGCCAGCAGTTCCCCCCCCACCGGGGAGCTGTTTTTT.

This clonotype was found many times. The gene calls are TRBV2 and TRBJ1-1; D unclear. Trimming removed 6 bases at V and 1 base at J, with 18 bases between. The CDR3 contains 16 residues. Germline CDR1 SNHLY, CDR2 FYNNEI. The CDR3 DNA follows: TGTGCCAGCAGGGCTCTCGATTTTGTGGGGAACACTGAAGCTTTCTTT. Encoded protein: CASRALDFVGNTEAFF.

This clonotype was counted only a few times. The chain recombines TRBV19 with TRBJ1-1; tentative D call: TRBD1 (6 bases). CDR1 and CDR2 from the germline V gene are LNHDA and SQIVND (reference sequence). The CDR3 totals 13 residues. Trimming took off 4 bases at V and 4 bases at J, with 10 bases between the two ends. The CDR3 protein is CASSTRGPTEAFF. CDR3 nucleotide sequence: TGTGCCAGTAGTACCAGGGGTCCCACTGAAGCTTTCTTT.

This clonotype was seen many times. This chain uses TRBV3-1 with TRBJ2-7; 8 bases line up with TRBD1. This CDR3 region has 14 residues. V was clipped by 2 bases and J by 5 bases; unmatched bases: 5. CDR1 and CDR2 from the germline V gene are LGHDT and YNNKEL (reference sequence). The CDR3 DNA follows: TGTGCCAGCAGCCAACCCGACAGGGGCCACGAGCAGTACTTC. Its protein product is CASSQPDRGHEQYF.

This clonotype was detected only a few times. The V and J genes are TRBV2 and TRBJ1-2, with a weak D call TRBD1 (6 bases). This CDR3 has 14 amino acids. The germline gives CDR1 SNHLY, CDR2 FYNNEI. Trimming stripped 6 bases from V and 3 bases from J, with 14 bases between. In DNA, the CDR3 is TGTGCCAGCAGCGGGGGCCCCGCGGACTATGGCTACACCTTC. This gives the protein CASSGGPADYGYTF.

This clonotype was counted a few times. V usage is TRBV5-5 and J usage is TRBJ1-2; the D gene is possibly TRBD1 (5 bases). The CDR3 contains 13 residues. CDR1 is SGHKS and CDR2 is YYEKEE in the germline V gene (reference sequence). Trimming took 0 bases from V and 8 from J, leaving 11 bases between them. CDR3 in amino acids: CASSLVGEGGYTF. The CDR3 DNA reads TGTGCCAGCAGCTTGGTAGGGGAAGGAGGCTACACCTTC.

This clonotype came up many times. The CDR3 sequence is CASRNRDLPNTEAFF. CDR3 in DNA: TGTGCCAGCAGGAATCGGGACCTCCCTAACACTGAAGCTTTCTTT. J is TRBJ1-1 and V is TRBV6-1, with D possibly TRBD1 on 5 matching bases. CDR3 length: 15 amino acids. Germline loops: CDR1 MNHNS, CDR2 SASEGT. V was shortened by 6 bases and J by 2 bases, with 16 bases between the two germline ends.

The chain joins TRBV11-1 to TRBJ2-7, with D possibly TRBD2 on 6 matching bases. Germline assignment: CDR1 SGHAT and CDR2 FQDESV (reference sequence). The V end was cut by 4 bases, the J end by 6 bases, with 16 bases between. The CDR3 totals 14 residues. The CDR3 nucleotides read TGTGCCAGCAGCTCAGGAGGGCTCACGCGCGAGCAGTACTTC. It encodes CASSSGGLTREQYF.

The chain has TRBV27 and TRBJ1-2; 9 positions agree with TRBD1. Germline V lookup: CDR1 MNHEY, CDR2 SMNVEV (reference sequence). V trimming: 6 bases; J trimming: 5 bases; junction bases outside the gene matches: 10. This CDR3 comprises 15 residues. This CDR3 reads CASSLDRGSLYGYTF. CDR3 DNA: TGTGCCAGCAGCCTTGACAGGGGGTCGTTGTATGGCTACACCTTC.